This T cell receptor (beta chain) derives from a study of blood T cell repertoires in COVID-19. Study context: The United States, Italy and Spain provided the acute and convalescent COVID-19 samples.

Unmatched junction bases numbered 2, after V lost 11 bases and J lost 5 bases. The CDR3 is 11 amino acids. The germline V gene has CDR1 ENHRY and CDR2 SYGVKD. This table comes from immunoSEQ multiplex PCR, and its TCRdb copy is limited to in-frame clones, with some not included. The sample has about 150,000 clones, around 83% seen once; the top ten hold around 10%. Sequencing was carried out using peripheral blood. The receptor comes from an older woman with COVID-19, enrolled during active disease. This chain joins TRBV10-3 and TRBJ2-2, with 7 bases lining up with TRBD1. DNA for the CDR3: TGTGCCTACAGGGGTACCGGGGAGCTGTTTTTT. Its protein is CAYRGTGELFF.